This T cell receptor beta chain was observed in a study of blood T cell repertoires in COVID-19. Some clones are missing from TCRdb's copy, which holds only in-frame ones; the method was immunoSEQ multiplex PCR. This sample carries hundreds of thousands of clones, under 90% of them seen once, and the ten largest clones take 4.8%. The sample comprised PBMCs or T cells enriched from blood (not recorded which). The clonotype originates from a woman between 50 and 59 years old who had been exposed to COVID-19.

The CDR3 region is CASSENRLAPLHF. In nucleotides, the CDR3 is TGTGCCAGCAGTGAAAACCGACTCGCACCCCTCCACTTT. The genes are TRBV6-1 and TRBJ1-6, with D uncertain. Germline CDR1 and CDR2: MNHNS and SASEGT. Trimming removed 2 bases from V and 11 bases from J, with 10 bases in between. This CDR3 is 13 amino acids long.